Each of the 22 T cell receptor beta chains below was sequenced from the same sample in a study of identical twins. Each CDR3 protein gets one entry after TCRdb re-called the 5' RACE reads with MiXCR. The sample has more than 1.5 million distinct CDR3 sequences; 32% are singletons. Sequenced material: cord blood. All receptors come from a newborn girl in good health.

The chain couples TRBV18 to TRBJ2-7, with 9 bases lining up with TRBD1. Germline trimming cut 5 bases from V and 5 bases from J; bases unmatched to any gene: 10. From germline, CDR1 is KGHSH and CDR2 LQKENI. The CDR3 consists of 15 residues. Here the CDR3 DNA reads TGTGCCAGCTCAGGCTTGGACAGGGGAGGGAACGAGCAGTACTTC. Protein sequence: CASSGLDRGGNEQYF.

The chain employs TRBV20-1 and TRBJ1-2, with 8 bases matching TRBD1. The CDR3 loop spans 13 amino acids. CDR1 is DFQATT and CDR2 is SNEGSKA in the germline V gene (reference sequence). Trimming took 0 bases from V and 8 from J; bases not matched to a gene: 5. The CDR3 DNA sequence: TGCAGTGCTAGAGATCCAGGGGGCGGAGGCTACACCTTC. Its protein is CSARDPGGGGYTF.

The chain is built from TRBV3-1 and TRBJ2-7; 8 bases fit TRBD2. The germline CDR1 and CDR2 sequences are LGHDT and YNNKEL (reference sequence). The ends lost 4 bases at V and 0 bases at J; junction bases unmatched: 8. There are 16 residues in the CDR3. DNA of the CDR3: TGTGCCAGCAGCCCCTACGGGAGGGGGAACTCCTACGAGCAGTACTTC. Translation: CASSPYGRGNSYEQYF.

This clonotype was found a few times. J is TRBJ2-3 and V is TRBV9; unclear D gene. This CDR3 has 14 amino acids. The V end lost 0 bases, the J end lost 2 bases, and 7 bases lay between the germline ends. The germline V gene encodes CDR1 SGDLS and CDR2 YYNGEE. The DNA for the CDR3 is TGTGCCAGCAGCGTAGGCTCGTTCACAGATACGCAGTATTTT. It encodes CASSVGSFTDTQYF. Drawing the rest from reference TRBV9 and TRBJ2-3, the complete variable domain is DSGVTQTPKHLITATGQRVTLRCSPRSGDLSVYWYQQSLDQGLQFLIQYYNGEERAKGNILERFSAQQFPDLHSELNLSSLELGDSALYFCASSVGSFTDTQYFGPGTRLTVL.

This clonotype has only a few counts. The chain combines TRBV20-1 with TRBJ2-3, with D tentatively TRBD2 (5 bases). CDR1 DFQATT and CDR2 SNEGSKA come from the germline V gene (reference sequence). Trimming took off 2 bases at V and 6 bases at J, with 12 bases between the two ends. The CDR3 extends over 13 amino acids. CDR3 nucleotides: TGCAGTGCTAGAAAGGTGGGGAGTGATACGCAGTATTTT. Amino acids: CSARKVGSDTQYF.

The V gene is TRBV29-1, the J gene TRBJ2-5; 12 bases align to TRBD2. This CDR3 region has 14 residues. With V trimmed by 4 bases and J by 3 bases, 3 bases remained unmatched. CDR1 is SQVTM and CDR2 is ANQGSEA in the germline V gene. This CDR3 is CSVGASGGEETQYF. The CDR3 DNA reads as TGCAGCGTTGGGGCTAGCGGGGGGGAAGAGACCCAGTACTTC.

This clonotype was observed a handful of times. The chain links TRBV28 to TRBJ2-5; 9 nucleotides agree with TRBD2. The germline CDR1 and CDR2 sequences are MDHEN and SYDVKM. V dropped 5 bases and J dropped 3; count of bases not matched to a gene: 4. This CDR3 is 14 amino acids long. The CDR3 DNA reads TGTGCCAGCAGTGATAGCGGGAGCAAAGAGACCCAGTACTTC. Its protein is CASSDSGSKETQYF.

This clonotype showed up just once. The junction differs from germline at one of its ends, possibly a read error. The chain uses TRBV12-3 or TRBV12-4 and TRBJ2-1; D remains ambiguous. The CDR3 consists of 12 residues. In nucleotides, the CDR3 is TGTGCCATCAGTTTAAACTACAATGAGCAGTTCTTC. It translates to CAISLNYNEQFF.

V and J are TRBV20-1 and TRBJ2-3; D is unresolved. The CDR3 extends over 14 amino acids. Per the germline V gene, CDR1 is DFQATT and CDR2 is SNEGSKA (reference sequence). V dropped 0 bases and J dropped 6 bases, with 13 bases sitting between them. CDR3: CSARDPRQPDTQYF. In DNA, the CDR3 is TGCAGTGCTAGAGATCCCCGGCAACCTGATACGCAGTATTTT.

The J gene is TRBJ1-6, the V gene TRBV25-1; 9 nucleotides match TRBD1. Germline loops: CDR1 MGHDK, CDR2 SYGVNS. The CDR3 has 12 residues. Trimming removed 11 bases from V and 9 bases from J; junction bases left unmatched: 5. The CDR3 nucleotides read TGTGCCGCCGGGACAGGGCCTTCACCCCTCCACTTT. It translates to CAAGTGPSPLHF.

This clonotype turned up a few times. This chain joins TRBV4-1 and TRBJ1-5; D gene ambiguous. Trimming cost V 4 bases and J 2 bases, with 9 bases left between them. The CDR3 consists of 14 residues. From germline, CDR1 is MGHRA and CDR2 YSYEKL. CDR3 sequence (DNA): TGCGCCAGCAGCCCAGTTCCAGGCAATCAGCCCCAGCATTTT. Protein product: CASSPVPGNQPQHF.

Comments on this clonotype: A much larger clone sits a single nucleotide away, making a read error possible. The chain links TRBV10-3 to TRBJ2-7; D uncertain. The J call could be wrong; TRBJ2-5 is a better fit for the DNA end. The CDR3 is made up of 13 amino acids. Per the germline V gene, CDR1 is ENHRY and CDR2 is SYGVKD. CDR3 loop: CASSESVKETQYF. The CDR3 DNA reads TGTGCCAGCAGTGAGTCAGTGAAGGAGACCCAGTACTTC.

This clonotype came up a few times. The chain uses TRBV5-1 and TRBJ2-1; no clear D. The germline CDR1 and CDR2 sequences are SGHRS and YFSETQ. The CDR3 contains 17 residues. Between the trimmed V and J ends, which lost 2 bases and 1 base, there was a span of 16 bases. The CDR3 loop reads CASSFPQALKSYNEQFF. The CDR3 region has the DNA TGCGCCAGCAGCTTTCCTCAGGCTTTAAAGTCCTACAATGAGCAGTTCTTC.

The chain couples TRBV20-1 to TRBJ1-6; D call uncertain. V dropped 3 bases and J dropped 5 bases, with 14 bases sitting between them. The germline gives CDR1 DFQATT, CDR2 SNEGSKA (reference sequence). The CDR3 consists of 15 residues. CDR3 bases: TGCAGTGCTAGGGGGAGCAGGACTAATAATTCACCCCTCCACTTT. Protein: CSARGSRTNNSPLHF.

The DNA of the CDR3 is TGCGCCAGCAGCTCGGGGACTTCGACTCACTACGAGCAGTACTTC. This sequence encodes CASSSGTSTHYEQYF. The chain carries TRBV5-1 and TRBJ2-7, with a weak D call TRBD2 (6 bases). Trimming removed 3 bases at V and 3 bases at J, with 16 bases between. This CDR3 is 15 amino acids long. Germline-derived CDR1 and CDR2 are SGHRS and YFSETQ.

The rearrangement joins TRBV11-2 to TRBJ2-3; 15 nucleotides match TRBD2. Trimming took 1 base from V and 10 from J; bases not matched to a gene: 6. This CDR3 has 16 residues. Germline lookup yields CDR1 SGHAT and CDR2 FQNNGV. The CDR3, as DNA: TGTGCCAGCAGCTTAGCTTGGACTAGCGGGGGGGCCCCGCAGTATTTT. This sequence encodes CASSLAWTSGGAPQYF.

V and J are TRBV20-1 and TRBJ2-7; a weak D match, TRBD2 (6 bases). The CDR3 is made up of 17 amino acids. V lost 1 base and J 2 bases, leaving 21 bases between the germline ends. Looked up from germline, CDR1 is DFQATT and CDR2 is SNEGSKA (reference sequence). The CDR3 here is CSARAQIPSVYTYEQYF. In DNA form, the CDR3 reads TGCAGTGCTAGAGCACAAATTCCTAGCGTTTACACCTACGAGCAGTACTTC.

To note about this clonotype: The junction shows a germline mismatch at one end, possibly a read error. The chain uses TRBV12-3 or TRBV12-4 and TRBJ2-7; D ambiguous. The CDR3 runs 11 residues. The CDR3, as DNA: TGTGCCAGCAGAGAATCCTACGAGCGGTACTTC. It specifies CASRESYERYF.

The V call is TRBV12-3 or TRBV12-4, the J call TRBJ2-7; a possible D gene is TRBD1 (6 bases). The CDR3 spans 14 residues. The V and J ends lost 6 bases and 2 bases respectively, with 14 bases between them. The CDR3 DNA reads TGTGCCAGCAGACGATCGGGACATCCCTACGAGCAGTACTTC. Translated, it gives CASRRSGHPYEQYF.

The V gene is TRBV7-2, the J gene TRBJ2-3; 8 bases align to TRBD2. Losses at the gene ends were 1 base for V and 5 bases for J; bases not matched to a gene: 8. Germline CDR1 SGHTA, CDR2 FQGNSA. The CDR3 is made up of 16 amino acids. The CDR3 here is CASSLVSRGGRDTQYF. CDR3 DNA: TGTGCCAGCAGCTTAGTGAGTCGGGGGGGCAGAGATACGCAGTATTTT.

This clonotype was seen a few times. Written as DNA, the CDR3 is TGTGCCAGCAGCGGTACCGGGACTAGTTATTCAGATACGCAGTATTTT. Translated, it gives CASSGTGTSYSDTQYF. The chain uses TRBV7-6 and TRBJ2-3; 8 bases are shared with TRBD2. The CDR3 loop spans 16 amino acids. Unmatched junction bases numbered 11, after V lost 5 bases and J lost 4 bases. Looked up from germline, CDR1 is SGHVS and CDR2 is FNYEAQ.

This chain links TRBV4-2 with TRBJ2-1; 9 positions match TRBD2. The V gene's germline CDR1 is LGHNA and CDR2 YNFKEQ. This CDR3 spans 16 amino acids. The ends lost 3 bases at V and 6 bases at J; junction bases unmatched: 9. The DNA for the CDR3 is TGTGCCAGCAGCCACTACATTGGACTAGCGACCAATGAGCAGTTCTTC. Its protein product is CASSHYIGLATNEQFF.